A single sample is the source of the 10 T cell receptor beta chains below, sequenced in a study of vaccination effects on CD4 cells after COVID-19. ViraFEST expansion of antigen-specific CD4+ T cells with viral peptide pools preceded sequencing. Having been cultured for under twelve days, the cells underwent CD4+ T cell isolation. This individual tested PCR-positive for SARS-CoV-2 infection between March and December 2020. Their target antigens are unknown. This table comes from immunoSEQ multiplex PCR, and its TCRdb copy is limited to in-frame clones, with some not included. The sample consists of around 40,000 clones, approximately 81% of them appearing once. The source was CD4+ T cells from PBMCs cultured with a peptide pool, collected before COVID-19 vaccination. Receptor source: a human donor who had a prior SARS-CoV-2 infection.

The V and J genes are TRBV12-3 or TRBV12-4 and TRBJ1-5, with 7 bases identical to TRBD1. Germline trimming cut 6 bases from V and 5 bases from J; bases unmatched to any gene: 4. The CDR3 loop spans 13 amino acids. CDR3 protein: CASSQGEDQPQHF. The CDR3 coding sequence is TGTGCCAGCAGCCAGGGGGAGGATCAGCCCCAGCATTTT.

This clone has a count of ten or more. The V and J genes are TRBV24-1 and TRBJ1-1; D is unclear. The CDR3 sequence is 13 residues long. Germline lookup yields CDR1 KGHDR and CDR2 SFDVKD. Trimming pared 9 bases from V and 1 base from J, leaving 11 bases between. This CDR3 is CATSHQANTEAFF. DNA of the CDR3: TGTGCCACCTCACATCAGGCGAACACTGAAGCTTTCTTT.

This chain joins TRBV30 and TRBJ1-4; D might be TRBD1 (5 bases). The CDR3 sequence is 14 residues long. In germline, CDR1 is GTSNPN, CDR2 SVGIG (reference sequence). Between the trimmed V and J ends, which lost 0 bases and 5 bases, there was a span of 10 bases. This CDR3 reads CAWSVHGGNEKLFF. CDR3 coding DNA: TGTGCCTGGAGTGTACACGGGGGGAATGAAAAACTGTTTTTT. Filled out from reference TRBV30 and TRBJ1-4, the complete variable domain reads SQTIHQWPATLVQPVGSPLSLECTVEGTSNPNLYWYRQAAGRGLQLLFYSVGIGQISSEVPQNLSASRPQDRQFILSSKKLLLSDSGFYLCAWSVHGGNEKLFFGSGTQLSVL.

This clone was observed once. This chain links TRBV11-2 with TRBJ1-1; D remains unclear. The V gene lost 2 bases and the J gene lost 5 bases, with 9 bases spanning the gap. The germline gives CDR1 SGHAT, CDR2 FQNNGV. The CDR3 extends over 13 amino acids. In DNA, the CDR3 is TGTGCCAGCAGCTTAAATCTTGTGACTGAAGCTTTCTTT. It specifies CASSLNLVTEAFF.

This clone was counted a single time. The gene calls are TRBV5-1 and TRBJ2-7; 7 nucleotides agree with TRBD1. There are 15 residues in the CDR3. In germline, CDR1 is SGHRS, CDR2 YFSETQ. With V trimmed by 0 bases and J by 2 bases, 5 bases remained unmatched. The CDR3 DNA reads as TGCGCCAGCAGCTTGGAGGGGGCAGATACCTACGAGCAGTACTTC. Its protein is CASSLEGADTYEQYF.

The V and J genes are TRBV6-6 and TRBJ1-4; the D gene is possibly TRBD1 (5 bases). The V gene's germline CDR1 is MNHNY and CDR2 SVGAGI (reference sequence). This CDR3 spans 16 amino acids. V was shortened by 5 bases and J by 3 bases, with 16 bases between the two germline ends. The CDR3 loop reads CASSPTRTRPNEKLFF. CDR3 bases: TGTGCCAGCAGTCCAACAAGGACACGTCCTAATGAAAAACTGTTTTTT.

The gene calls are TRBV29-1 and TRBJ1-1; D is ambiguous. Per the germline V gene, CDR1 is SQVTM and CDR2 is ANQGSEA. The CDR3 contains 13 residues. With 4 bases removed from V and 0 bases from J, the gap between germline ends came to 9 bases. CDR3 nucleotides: TGCAGCGTTGTTAGGCAAGTGAACACTGAAGCTTTCTTT. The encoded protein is CSVVRQVNTEAFF.

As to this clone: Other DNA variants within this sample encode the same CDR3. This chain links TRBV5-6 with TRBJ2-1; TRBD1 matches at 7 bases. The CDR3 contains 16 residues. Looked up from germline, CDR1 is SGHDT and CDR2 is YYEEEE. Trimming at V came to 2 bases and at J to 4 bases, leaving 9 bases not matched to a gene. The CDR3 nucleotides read TGTGCCAGCAGCTTCACAGGGGCCAACATATACAATGAGCAGTTCTTC. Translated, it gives CASSFTGANIYNEQFF.

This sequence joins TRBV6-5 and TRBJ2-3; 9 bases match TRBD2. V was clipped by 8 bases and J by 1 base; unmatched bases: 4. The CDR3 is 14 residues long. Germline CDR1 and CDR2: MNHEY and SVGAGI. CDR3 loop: CASVQRGGTDTQYF. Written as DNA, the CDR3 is TGTGCCAGCGTGCAGCGGGGGGGCACAGATACGCAGTATTTT.

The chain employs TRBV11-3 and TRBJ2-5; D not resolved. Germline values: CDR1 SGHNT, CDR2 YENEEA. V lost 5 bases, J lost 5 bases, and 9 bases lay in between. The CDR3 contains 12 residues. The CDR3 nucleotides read TGTGCCAGCAGCCGAAACGGGGAGACCCAGTACTTC. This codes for CASSRNGETQYF.